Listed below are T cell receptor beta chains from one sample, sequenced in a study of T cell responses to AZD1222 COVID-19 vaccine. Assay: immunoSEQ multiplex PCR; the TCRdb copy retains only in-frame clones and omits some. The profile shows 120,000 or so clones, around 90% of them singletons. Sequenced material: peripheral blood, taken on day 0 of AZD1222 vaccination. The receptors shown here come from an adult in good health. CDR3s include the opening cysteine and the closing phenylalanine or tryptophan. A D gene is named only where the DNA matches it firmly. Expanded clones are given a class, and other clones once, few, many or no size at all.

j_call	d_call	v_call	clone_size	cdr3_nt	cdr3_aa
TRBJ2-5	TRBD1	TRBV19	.	TGTGCCAGTAGAATTTCAGGGGGCGGGGAGACCCAGTACTTC	CASRISGGGETQYF
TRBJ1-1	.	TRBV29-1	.	TGCAGCGTTCTAGGCAGGGCGATTCTGAACACTGAAGCTTTCTTT	CSVLGRAILNTEAFF
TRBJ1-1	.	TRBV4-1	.	TGCGCCAGCAGCCAACCCACGAGCGGGGGGAACACTGAAGCTTTCTTT	CASSQPTSGGNTEAFF
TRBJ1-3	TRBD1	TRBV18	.	TGTGCCAGCTCACCCCCGACAGGGCTCCTCTCTGGAAACACCATATATTTT	CASSPPTGLLSGNTIYF
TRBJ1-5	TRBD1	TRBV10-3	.	TGTGCCATCAGCAGACAGGGGAGCAATCAGCCCCAGCATTTT	CAISRQGSNQPQHF
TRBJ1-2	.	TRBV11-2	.	TGTGCCAGCAGCTTAGGCCGGACAGTCGGCTATGGCTACACCTTC	CASSLGRTVGYGYTF
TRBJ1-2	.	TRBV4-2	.	TGTGCCAGCAGCCAACCTTCTAACTATGGCTACACCTTC	CASSQPSNYGYTF
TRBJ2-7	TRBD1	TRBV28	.	TGTGCCAGCAGTTTTCCTTCTTCCGGGACAGCCAATTACGAGCAGTACTTC	CASSFPSSGTANYEQYF
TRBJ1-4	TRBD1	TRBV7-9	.	TGTGCCAGCAGCCTAGGGACAGGGGCTGAAAAACTGTTTTTT	CASSLGTGAEKLFF
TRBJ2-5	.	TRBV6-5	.	TGTGCCAGCAGTTCACAGGGAGCCCCAAGAGAGACCCAGTACTTC	CASSSQGAPRETQYF
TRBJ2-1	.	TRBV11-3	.	TGTGCCAGCAGCTTAGAACTTTACAATGAGCAGTTCTTC	CASSLELYNEQFF
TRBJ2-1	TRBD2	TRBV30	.	TGTGCCCAAGAGTTCGGGGGGGAGCAGTTCTTC	CAQEFGGEQFF
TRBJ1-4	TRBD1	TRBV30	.	TGTGCCTGGGACAGGGGATATGGAACTAATGAAAAACTGTTTTTT	CAWDRGYGTNEKLFF
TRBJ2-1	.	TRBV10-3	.	TGTGCCAGTCAGACGCCAGAGGTGGGGAATGAGCAGTTCTTC	CASQTPEVGNEQFF
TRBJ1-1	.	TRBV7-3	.	TGTGCCAGCAGCTTAGACGGAGCTCGTGGATTAGAAGGCACTGAAGCTTTCTTT	CASSLDGARGLEGTEAFF
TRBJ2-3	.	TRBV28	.	TGTGCCAGCAGTACAACCGGGACTTCTTACACAGATACGCAGTATTTT	CASSTTGTSYTDTQYF
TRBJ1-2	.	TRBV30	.	TGTGCCTGGAGTGGTGGATTCTATGGCTACACCTTC	CAWSGGFYGYTF
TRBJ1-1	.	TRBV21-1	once	TGTGCCAGCAGCAAAGAGTGGGACTCCAACACTGAAGCTTTCTTT	CASSKEWDSNTEAFF
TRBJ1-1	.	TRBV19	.	TGTGCCAGTAGTATAGATCTTCAGGTAGGGATGAACACTGAAGCTTTCTTT	CASSIDLQVGMNTEAFF
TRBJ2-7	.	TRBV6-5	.	TGTGCCAGCAGTTACCGGACGCTTGAGGAGCAGTACTTC	CASSYRTLEEQYF
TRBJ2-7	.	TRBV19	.	TGTGCCAGTAGTATAGCAACCGGACTAAACTACGAGCAGTACTTC	CASSIATGLNYEQYF
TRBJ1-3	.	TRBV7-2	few	TGTGCCAGCGGGCTTTCGAGCTCTGGAAACACCATATATTTT	CASGLSSSGNTIYF
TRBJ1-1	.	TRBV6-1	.	TGTGCCAGCAGTGAACTTATGGAAGCTTTCTTT	CASSELMEAFF
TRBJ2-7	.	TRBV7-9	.	TGTGCCAGCAGCTTCGCTGTCGTGAACGGGGTTTTTTCCTACGAGCAGTACTTC	CASSFAVVNGVFSYEQYF
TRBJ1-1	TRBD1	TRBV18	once	TGTGCCAGCTCAGCCGGGACAGGGGCGAACACTGAAGCTTTCTTT	CASSAGTGANTEAFF
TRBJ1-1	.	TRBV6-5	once	TGTGCCAGCAGTACCCCAGGGAACACTGAAGCTTTCTTT	CASSTPGNTEAFF
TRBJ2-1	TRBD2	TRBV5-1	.	TGCGCCAGCAGCCCGGAACTCCCCCTCGGGAGCGGGGTCAATGAGCAGTTCTTC	CASSPELPLGSGVNEQFF
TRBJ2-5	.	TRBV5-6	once	TGTGCCAGCAGCTTCCGCGGGCAGGGGAGGGGGGAGACCCAGTACTTC	CASSFRGQGRGETQYF
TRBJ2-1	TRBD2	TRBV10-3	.	TGTGCCACCGAGACTAGCGGGAGCGGCAATGAGCAGTTCTTC	CATETSGSGNEQFF
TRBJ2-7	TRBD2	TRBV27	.	TGTGCCAGCAGTTTATCGGGACTAGCGGCCTACGAGCAGTACTTC	CASSLSGLAAYEQYF
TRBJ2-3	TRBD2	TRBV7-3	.	TGTGCCAGCAGCGGAGGACTAGCGGGAAGGTCAGATACGCAGTATTTT	CASSGGLAGRSDTQYF
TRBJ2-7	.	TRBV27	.	TGTGCCAGCAGTTTAATGGGGGGTAGCGACGAGCAGTACTTC	CASSLMGGSDEQYF
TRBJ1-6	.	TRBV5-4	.	TGTGCCAGCAGCAACAGACAGGCCGATAATTCACCCCTCCACTTT	CASSNRQADNSPLHF
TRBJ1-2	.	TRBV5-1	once	TGCGCCAGCAGCTTAGATGCTAATTATGGCTACACCTTC	CASSLDANYGYTF
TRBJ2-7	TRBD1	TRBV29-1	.	TGCAGCGTTTTCAGGGGGACCTACGAGCAGTACTTC	CSVFRGTYEQYF
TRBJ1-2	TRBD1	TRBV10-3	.	TGTGCCACGGAGGGGGACAGGGGGCCGGACTATGGCTACACCTTC	CATEGDRGPDYGYTF
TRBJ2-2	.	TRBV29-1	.	TGCAGCGTTGTATGGGGCAGTAACACCGGGGAGCTGTTTTTT	CSVVWGSNTGELFF
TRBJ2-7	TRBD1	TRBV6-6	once	TGTGCCAGCAGTTATTCCCGACAGGGGTCAAACTACGAGCAGTACTTC	CASSYSRQGSNYEQYF
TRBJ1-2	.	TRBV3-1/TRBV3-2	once	TGTGCCAGCAGTAAAGGGATGATGCATGGCTACACCTTC	CASSKGMMHGYTF
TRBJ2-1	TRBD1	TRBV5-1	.	TGCGCCAGCAGCTCGGGGGACAGGGTGTACAATGAGCAGTTCTTC	CASSSGDRVYNEQFF
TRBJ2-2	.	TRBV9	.	TGTGCCAGCAGCGTATCAACATTCGGCACCGGGGAGCTGTTTTTT	CASSVSTFGTGELFF
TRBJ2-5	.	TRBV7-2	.	TGTGCCAGCAGCTTTCCCCCGGGCCGGGAGACCCAGTACTTC	CASSFPPGRETQYF
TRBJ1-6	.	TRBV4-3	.	TGCGCCAGCAGCCAAGAAAGCCCGGTATATAATTCACCCCTCCACTTT	CASSQESPVYNSPLHF
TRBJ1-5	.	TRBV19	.	TGTGCCATTTCCGCAAATAATCAGCCCCAGCATTTT	CAISANNQPQHF
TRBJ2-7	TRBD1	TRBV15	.	TGTGCCACCAGCAGACTTCCGGGACAGGGTTCCCACGAGCAGTACTTC	CATSRLPGQGSHEQYF
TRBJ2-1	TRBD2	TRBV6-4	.	TGTGCCAGCAGTGACTCGACTAGCGGAAGCAATGAGCAGTTCTTC	CASSDSTSGSNEQFF
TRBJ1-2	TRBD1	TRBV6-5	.	TGTGCCACCGGGACAGGAAACTATGGCTACACCTTC	CATGTGNYGYTF